This T cell receptor (beta chain) was observed in a study of early T cells in non-severe SARS-CoV-2 infection (dated by TCRdb to about 2021). Regarding the research as a whole: Because TCR sequencing relied on bulk RNA taken from unsorted whole blood, pairing of alpha and beta chains was not possible.

There are many counts of this clonotype. Its antigen has not been determined. Qualities for individual bases were not recorded, and no much larger clone is one base off. Overall study results and their limits: Matching against VDJdb was skewed toward anti-spike CD8 responses, likely underestimated virus-specific expansions, and missed private and CD4 specificities.

Set within a cohort of healthcare workers in London, UK, this nested case-control study involved weekly PCR testing of nasopharyngeal swabs along with blood sampling. Healthcare workers were enrolled in the week of the UK lockdown, from 23 to 31 March 2020, and were followed every week for up to roughly 16 weeks. The germline V gene specifies SGHAT as CDR1 and FQNNGV as CDR2. V was cut back by 5 bases and J by 5 bases, leaving a gap of 16 bases between them. The CDR3 goes from the cysteine to the phenylalanine over 15 residues. The only DNA kept is the CDR3, 45 bases in frame from the first base. The library was made by 5' RACE. These reads were obtained on a NextSeq 500. Unique molecular identifiers were attached to individual cDNA molecules in the TCR library protocol so that sequencing error and PCR bias could be corrected. Sequencing covered both TCR alpha and beta chains, and within each sample the abundances of alpha and beta sequences were tightly co-correlated. Per the authors' processing: Decombinator V4 was used to perform V gene, J gene and CDR3 annotation of TCR sequences. Expanded TCRs were defined as changing significantly between any two time points under a Poisson model with p below 0.0001. Abundances of TCRs were expressed as counts per million after normalisation to the total number of TCRs sequenced in each sample. MAIT TCRs were defined by TRAV1-2 paired with TRAJ12, TRAJ20 or TRAJ33, and iNKT TCRs by TRAV10 paired with TRAJ18. VDJdb, accessed 1 November 2021, was searched for CMV, EBV and SARS-CoV-2 annotated TCRs, excluding TCRs annotated for multiple antigens. The public reads were quality trimmed at Q25 with fastp and then assembled into clones with MiXCR by TCRdb, keeping productive beta chains. Rows matching on CDR3 protein sequence are summarized as one entry with the most common DNA and genes. Clone size and V and J calls follow TCRdb, not the original study. In all, the sample holds tens of thousands of distinct CDR3 sequences, and roughly 4.4% of those were seen once. The ten largest clonotypes hold about 16% of the sample.

The chain is made from TRBV11-2 and TRBJ2-1; no D gene call is confident. The sample comprised whole blood. The TCR was taken from an adult who was a healthcare worker with PCR-confirmed SARS-CoV-2 infection or an uninfected control (not recorded which). The CDR3 region: CASSLTNSRHNEQFF. The nucleotides are TGTGCCAGCAGCCTGACAAACTCCAGGCACAATGAGCAGTTCTTC.